In its sample, the clone carrying this T cell receptor (beta chain) was seen many times. Individual cDNA molecules (in the library) carried attached unique molecular identifiers. TCRdb used MiXCR to reprocess the RACE reads, holding one entry per CDR3 protein. This sample has 89,000 or so distinct CDR3 sequences; roughly 8.5% occur once, and the top ten carry 2.6%. This entry belongs to a study of human T cells and chemical hapten exposure. Time point here: pre-sensitization, week 0. Treatment noted: therapeutic diphenylcyclopropenone sensitization with weekly scalp DPC. Specimen: whole blood, collected in connection with sensitization to the hapten diphenylcyclopropenone (DPC). The TCR sequence derives from a middle-aged man with alopecia areata. Some clones in this sample may be carry-over from other donors' samples.

CDR3 DNA sequence: TGTGCCAGCAGTCAACCTTCGAGTCAGTATGTCTACATTCAGTACTTC. Its protein is CASSQPSSQYVYIQYF. The chain uses TRBV6-6 and TRBJ2-4, with unresolved D. V was shortened by 5 bases and J by 8 bases, with 22 bases between the two germline ends. The CDR3 is made up of 16 amino acids. The germline V gene has CDR1 MNHNY and CDR2 SVGAGI (reference sequence).